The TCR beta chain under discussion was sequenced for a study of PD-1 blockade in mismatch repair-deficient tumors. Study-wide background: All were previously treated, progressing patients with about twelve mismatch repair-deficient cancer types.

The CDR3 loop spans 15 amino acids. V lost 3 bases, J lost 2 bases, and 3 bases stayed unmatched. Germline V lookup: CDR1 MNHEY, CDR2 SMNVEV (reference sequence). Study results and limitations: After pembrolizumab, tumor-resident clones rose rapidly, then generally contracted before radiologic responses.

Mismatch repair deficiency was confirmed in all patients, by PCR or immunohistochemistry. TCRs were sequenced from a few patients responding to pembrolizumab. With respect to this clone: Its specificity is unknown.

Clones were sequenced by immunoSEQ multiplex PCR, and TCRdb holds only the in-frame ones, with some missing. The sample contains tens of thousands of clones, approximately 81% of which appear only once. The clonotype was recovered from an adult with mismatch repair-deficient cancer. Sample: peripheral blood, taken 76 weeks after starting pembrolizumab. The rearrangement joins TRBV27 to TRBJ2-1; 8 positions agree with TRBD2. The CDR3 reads CASSFQAGAYNEQFF. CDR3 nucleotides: TGTGCCAGCAGTTTCCAAGCGGGAGCCTACAATGAGCAGTTCTTC.